This TCR beta chain was identified in a study of cytomegalovirus exposure and HLA in healthy donors. The study's findings and limits: The classifier, whose performance was assessed in both the original and validation cohorts, reportedly diagnosed cytomegalovirus status with high specificity and sensitivity. Under in vitro conditions, a few CMV-associated chains were confirmed as specific for CMV antigens.

V lost 0 bases, J lost 4 bases, and 18 bases lay in between. The CDR3 totals 17 residues. The germline V gene has CDR1 LGHNA and CDR2 YSLEER. To note about this clone: Its specificity is unknown.

TCRdb's copy holds only in-frame clones and misses some; the assay was immunoSEQ multiplex PCR. The sample yields approximately 150,000 clones, roughly 86% seen once. Sequencing was done on a sample of PBMCs. This rearrangement joins TRBV4-3 to TRBJ2-5; possibly TRBD1 for D (6 bases). This TCR was recovered from a man younger than 30 in good health and CMV-seropositive. DNA for the CDR3: TGCGCCAGCAGCCAAGAATCCCCCCAGGGGCTAGGAGAGACCCAGTACTTC. Translated: CASSQESPQGLGETQYF.